The rows below give T cell receptor beta chains drawn from one sample of a study of blood T cell repertoires in COVID-19. Generated by immunoSEQ multiplex PCR, the TCRdb table keeps only in-frame clones and is missing some. The repertoire holds fewer than 250,000 clones, with around nine tenths as singletons. Sequenced sample: peripheral blood. The source of these receptors is a man aged 60 to 75 with acute or convalescent COVID-19. Each CDR3 is given with its conserved first and last residue. The D gene is left open where the match is weak. A clone size is listed for some rows: how often the clone was seen (once, few, many), or a class if it is expanded.

16	NA	TRBV9	TRBD1	TRBJ1-5	CASSLPGTDSNQPQHF	TGTGCCAGCAGCCTTCCCGGGACAGATAGCAATCAGCCCCAGCATTTT
16	NA	TRBV4-1	TRBD2	TRBJ2-5	CASTTNPGLAQETQYF	TGCGCCAGCACCACCAACCCGGGACTAGCACAAGAGACCCAGTACTTC
14	once	TRBV2	NA	TRBJ2-5	CASSKDQGGETQYF	TGTGCCAGCAGTAAAGACCAGGGGGGAGAGACCCAGTACTTC
17	NA	TRBV7-2	TRBD2	TRBJ2-5	CASSLVGTITPGETQYF	TGTGCCAGCAGCTTAGTGGGGACTATCACACCTGGGGAGACCCAGTACTTC
16	NA	TRBV7-3	TRBD2	TRBJ2-1	CASSSTGLAGPDEQFF	TGTGCCAGCAGCTCGACCGGACTAGCGGGGCCCGATGAGCAGTTCTTC
13	NA	TRBV19	TRBD1	TRBJ2-7	CASSTTTGPEQYF	TGTGCCAGTAGTACAACGACAGGGCCCGAGCAGTACTTC
15	NA	TRBV4-1	TRBD1	TRBJ1-2	CASSHRTGAGYGYTF	TGCGCCAGCAGCCATCGGACAGGGGCCGGCTATGGCTACACCTTC
15	NA	TRBV9	TRBD1	TRBJ2-1	CASSVGQGVNNEQFF	TGTGCCAGCAGCGTCGGACAGGGGGTCAACAATGAGCAGTTCTTC
13	NA	TRBV12-3/TRBV12-4	NA	TRBJ1-1	CASTTGQRTEAFF	TGTGCCAGCACCACAGGGCAACGCACTGAAGCTTTCTTT
14	NA	TRBV10-3	TRBD1	TRBJ1-1	CAISDRGKNTEAFF	TGTGCCATCAGTGACAGGGGGAAGAACACTGAAGCTTTCTTT
17	few	TRBV25-1	TRBD1	TRBJ1-1	CASSDLRQGRSLAEAFF	TGTGCCAGCAGTGACCTCCGACAGGGTAGGAGCCTAGCTGAAGCTTTCTTT
15	NA	TRBV2	TRBD2	TRBJ2-3	CAITPASGGPDTQYF	TGTGCCATCACTCCAGCTAGCGGGGGGCCCGATACGCAGTATTTT
15	NA	TRBV4-1	NA	TRBJ1-3	CASSQGAISGNTIYF	TGCGCCAGCAGCCAGGGGGCAATCTCTGGAAACACCATATATTTT
14	NA	TRBV7-6	TRBD1	TRBJ1-6	CASSFGQGDSPLHF	TGTGCCAGCAGCTTCGGACAGGGGGATTCACCCCTCCACTTT
16	NA	TRBV27	TRBD1	TRBJ2-7	CASSPLDRGGFYEQYF	TGTGCCAGCAGTCCACTCGACAGGGGAGGCTTCTACGAGCAGTACTTC
16	NA	TRBV15	NA	TRBJ2-7	CATSRDLAGPPAEQYF	TGTGCCACCAGCAGAGATCTGGCGGGGCCCCCCGCCGAGCAGTACTTC
15	NA	TRBV6-2/TRBV6-3	TRBD1	TRBJ1-5	CASSWTGAQDQPQHF	TGTGCCAGCAGTTGGACAGGGGCCCAAGATCAGCCCCAGCATTTT
14	NA	TRBV2	NA	TRBJ1-5	CASSLRTGLQPQHF	TGTGCCAGCAGTTTAAGAACAGGGTTGCAGCCCCAGCATTTT
12	NA	TRBV5-4	NA	TRBJ2-3	CASKPTRGTQYF	TGTGCCAGCAAACCCACAAGAGGTACGCAGTATTTT
17	once	TRBV4-3	TRBD2	TRBJ2-1	CASSHASGGVSYNEQFF	TGCGCCAGCAGCCACGCTAGCGGGGGCGTTTCCTACAATGAGCAGTTCTTC
17	NA	TRBV28	TRBD1	TRBJ2-1	CASSLGSGRGLINEQFF	TGTGCCAGCAGTTTAGGGAGCGGCAGGGGGCTTATCAATGAGCAGTTCTTC
14	NA	TRBV10-3	NA	TRBJ2-5	CATGRGRLQETQYF	TGTGCCACCGGAAGGGGTCGACTCCAAGAGACCCAGTACTTC
19	NA	TRBV7-3	TRBD2	TRBJ2-3	CASSLTGLAGGLSTDTQYF	TGTGCCAGCAGCTTAACAGGACTAGCGGGGGGTCTAAGCACAGATACGCAGTATTTT
15	NA	TRBV19	NA	TRBJ2-2	CASSRGSGDTGELFF	TGTGCCAGTAGCCGGGGGTCCGGGGACACCGGGGAGCTGTTTTTT
17	NA	TRBV11-3	TRBD1	TRBJ1-2	CASSPFEGRDRGGGYTF	TGTGCCAGCAGCCCCTTCGAGGGACGGGACAGGGGTGGTGGCTACACCTTC
15	NA	TRBV7-8	TRBD1	TRBJ2-7	CASSLPTGGAYEQYF	TGTGCCAGCAGCCTCCCGACAGGGGGCGCCTACGAGCAGTACTTC
15	few	TRBV30	TRBD2	TRBJ2-5	CAWSQLAGGRETQYF	TGTGCCTGGAGTCAACTAGCGGGGGGGAGGGAGACCCAGTACTTC
15	NA	TRBV6-5	NA	TRBJ1-5	CASRTGPYSNQPQHF	TGTGCCAGCAGAACAGGGCCTTATAGCAATCAGCCCCAGCATTTT
15	NA	TRBV7-2	NA	TRBJ1-4	CASSFAGTDNEKLFF	TGTGCCAGCAGCTTTGCCGGGACTGATAATGAAAAACTGTTTTTT
14	NA	TRBV9	NA	TRBJ2-5	CASSVTGLVETQYF	TGTGCCAGCAGCGTAACGGGGTTAGTGGAGACCCAGTACTTC
14	NA	TRBV28	TRBD2	TRBJ2-7	CASVRGLADYEQYF	TGTGCCAGCGTACGGGGACTAGCGGATTACGAGCAGTACTTC
18	NA	TRBV19	TRBD2	TRBJ2-7	CASSPRPTSGVFRYEQYF	TGTGCCAGTAGTCCCCGACCGACTAGCGGGGTCTTTCGCTACGAGCAGTACTTC
16	NA	TRBV7-9	NA	TRBJ2-2	CASSLAGRTMDGELFF	TGTGCCAGCAGCTTAGCTGGGAGGACAATGGACGGGGAGCTGTTTTTT
14	NA	TRBV24-1	NA	TRBJ1-4	CATSDGQPNEKLFF	TGTGCCACCAGTGATGGGCAGCCTAATGAAAAACTGTTTTTT
13	NA	TRBV6-5	NA	TRBJ2-5	CASSYSLQETQYF	TGTGCCAGCAGTTACTCTCTACAAGAGACCCAGTACTTC
16	NA	TRBV6-6	NA	TRBJ2-3	CASSYRKGLRTDTQYF	TGTGCCAGCAGTTACCGAAAGGGACTCCGCACAGATACGCAGTATTTT
16	NA	TRBV9	NA	TRBJ1-3	CASSPPSRGIGNTIYF	TGTGCCAGCAGCCCTCCCTCTCGGGGGATCGGAAACACCATATATTTT
15	once	TRBV3-1/TRBV3-2	TRBD2	TRBJ2-7	CASRNGGGVSGEQYF	TGTGCCAGCAGGAACGGGGGAGGGGTATCAGGAGAGCAGTACTTC
19	NA	TRBV4-2	TRBD2	TRBJ2-1	CASSQDLWLAGGTNNEQFF	TGTGCCAGCAGCCAAGATCTGTGGCTAGCGGGGGGCACAAACAATGAGCAGTTCTTC